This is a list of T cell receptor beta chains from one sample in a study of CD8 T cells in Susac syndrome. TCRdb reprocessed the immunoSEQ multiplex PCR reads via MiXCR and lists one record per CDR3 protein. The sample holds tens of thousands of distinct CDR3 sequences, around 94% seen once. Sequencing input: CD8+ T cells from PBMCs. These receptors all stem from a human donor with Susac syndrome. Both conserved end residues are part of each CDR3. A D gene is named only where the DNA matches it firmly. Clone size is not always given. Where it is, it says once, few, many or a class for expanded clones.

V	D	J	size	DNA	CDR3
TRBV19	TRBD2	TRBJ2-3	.	TGTGCCAGTAAGGGGAGACTAGCGGCAGATACGCAGTATTTT	CASKGRLAADTQYF
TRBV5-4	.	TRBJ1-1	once	TGTGCCAGCAGCTTGTTGGGAAGAGACAGAGAAGCTTTCTTT	CASSLLGRDREAFF
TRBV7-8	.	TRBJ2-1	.	TGTGCCAGCAGCTTAATGGAAGGGGGCAATGAGCAGTTCTTC	CASSLMEGGNEQFF
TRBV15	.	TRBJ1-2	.	TGTGCCACCAGCAGAGATGGGGACATTAACTATGGCTACACCTTC	CATSRDGDINYGYTF
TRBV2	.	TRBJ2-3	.	TGTGCCAGCAGTGATACAGATACGCAGTATTTT	CASSDTDTQYF
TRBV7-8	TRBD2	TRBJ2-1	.	TGTGCCAGCAGCAGTAGCGGGCTAAGCTCCTACAATGAGCAGTTCTTC	CASSSSGLSSYNEQFF
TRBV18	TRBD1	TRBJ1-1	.	TGTGCCAGCTCACCCTTACCGGGACAGGGGAACACTGAAGCTTTCTTT	CASSPLPGQGNTEAFF
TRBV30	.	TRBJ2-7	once	TGTGCCTGGAGTACCGGGACCCATCCCTACGAGCAGTACTTC	CAWSTGTHPYEQYF
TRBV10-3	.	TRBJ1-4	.	TGTGCCATCAGTGAGAATGAAAAACTGTTTTTT	CAISENEKLFF
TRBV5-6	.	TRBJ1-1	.	TGTGCCAGCAGGCAACCAGGGGAGGAGACTGAAGCTTTCTTT	CASRQPGEETEAFF
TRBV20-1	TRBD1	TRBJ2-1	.	TGCAGTGCTAGAGTGAACAGGGGGACCGAATCCTACAATGAGCAGTTCTTC	CSARVNRGTESYNEQFF